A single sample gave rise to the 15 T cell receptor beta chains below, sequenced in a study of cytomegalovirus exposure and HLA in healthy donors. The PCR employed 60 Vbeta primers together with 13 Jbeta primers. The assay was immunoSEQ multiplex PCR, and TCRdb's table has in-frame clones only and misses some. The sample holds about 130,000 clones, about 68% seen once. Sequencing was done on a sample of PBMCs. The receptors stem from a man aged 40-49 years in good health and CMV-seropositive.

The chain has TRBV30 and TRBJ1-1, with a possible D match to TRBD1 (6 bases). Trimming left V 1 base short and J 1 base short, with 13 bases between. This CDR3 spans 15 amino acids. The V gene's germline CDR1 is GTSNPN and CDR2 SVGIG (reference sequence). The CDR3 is CAWSDGRGRNTEAFF. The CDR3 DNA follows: TGTGCCTGGAGTGACGGGCGGGGGCGGAACACTGAAGCTTTCTTT.

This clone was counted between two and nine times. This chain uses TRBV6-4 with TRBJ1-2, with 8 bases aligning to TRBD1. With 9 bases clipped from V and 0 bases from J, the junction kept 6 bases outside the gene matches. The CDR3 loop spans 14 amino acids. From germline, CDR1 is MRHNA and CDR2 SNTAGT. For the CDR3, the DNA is TGTGCCAGAGGCAGGGGGCTTACTAACTATGGCTACACCTTC. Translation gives CARGRGLTNYGYTF.

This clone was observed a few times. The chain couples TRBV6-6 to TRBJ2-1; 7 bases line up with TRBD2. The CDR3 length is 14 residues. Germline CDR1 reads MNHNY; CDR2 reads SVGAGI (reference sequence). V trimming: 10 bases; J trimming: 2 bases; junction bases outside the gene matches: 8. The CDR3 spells CATERDRPYNEQFF. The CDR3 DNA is TGTGCCACTGAGCGGGACCGGCCCTACAATGAGCAGTTCTTC.

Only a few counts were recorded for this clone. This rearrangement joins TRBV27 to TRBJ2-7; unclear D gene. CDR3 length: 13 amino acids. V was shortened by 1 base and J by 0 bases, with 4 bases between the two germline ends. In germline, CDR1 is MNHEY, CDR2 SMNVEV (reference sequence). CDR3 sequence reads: CASSLYISYEQYF. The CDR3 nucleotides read TGTGCCAGCAGTTTATACATCTCCTACGAGCAGTACTTC.

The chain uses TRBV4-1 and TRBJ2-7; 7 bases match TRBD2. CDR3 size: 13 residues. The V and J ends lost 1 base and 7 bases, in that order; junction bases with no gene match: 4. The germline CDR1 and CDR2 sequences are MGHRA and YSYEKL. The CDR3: CASSQVGGREQYF. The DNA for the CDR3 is TGCGCCAGCAGCCAAGTGGGGGGGAGAGAGCAGTACTTC.

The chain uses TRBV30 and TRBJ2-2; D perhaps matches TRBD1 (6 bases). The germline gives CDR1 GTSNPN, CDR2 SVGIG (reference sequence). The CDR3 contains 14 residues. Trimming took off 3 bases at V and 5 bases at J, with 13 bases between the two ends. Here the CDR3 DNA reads TGTGCCTGGAGCCGGGACACTTCAACCGGGGAGCTGTTTTTT. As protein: CAWSRDTSTGELFF.

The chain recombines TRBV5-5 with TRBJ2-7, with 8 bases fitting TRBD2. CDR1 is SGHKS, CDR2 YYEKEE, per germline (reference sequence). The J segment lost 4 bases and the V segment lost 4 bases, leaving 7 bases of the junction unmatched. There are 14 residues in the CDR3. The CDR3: CASSPLAGWYEQYF. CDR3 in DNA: TGTGCCAGCAGCCCGTTAGCGGGATGGTACGAGCAGTACTTC.

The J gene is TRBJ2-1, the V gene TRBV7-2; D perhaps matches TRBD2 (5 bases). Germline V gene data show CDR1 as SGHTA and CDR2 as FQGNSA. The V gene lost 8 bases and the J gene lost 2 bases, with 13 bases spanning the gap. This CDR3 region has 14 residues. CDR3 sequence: CASSPYGTYNEQFF. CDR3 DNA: TGTGCCAGCTCCCCTTACGGGACCTACAATGAGCAGTTCTTC.

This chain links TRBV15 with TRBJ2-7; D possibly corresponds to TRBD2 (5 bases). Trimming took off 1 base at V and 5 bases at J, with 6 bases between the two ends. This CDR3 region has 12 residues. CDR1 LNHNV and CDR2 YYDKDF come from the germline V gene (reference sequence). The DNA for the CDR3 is TGTGCCACCAGCAGAGTGGGAGACGAGCAGTACTTC. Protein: CATSRVGDEQYF.

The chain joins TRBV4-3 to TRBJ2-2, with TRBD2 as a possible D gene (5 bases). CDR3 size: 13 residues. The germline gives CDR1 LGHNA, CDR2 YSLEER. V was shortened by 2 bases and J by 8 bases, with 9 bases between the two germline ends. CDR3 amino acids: CASSQSGWGELFF. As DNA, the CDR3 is TGCGCCAGCAGCCAAAGCGGTTGGGGGGAGCTGTTTTTT.

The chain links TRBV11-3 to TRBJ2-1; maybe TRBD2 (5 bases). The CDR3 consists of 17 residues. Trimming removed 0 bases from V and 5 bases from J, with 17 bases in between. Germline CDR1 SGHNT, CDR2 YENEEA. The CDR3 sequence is CASSLDSLATGDNEQFF. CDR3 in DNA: TGTGCCAGCAGCTTAGATTCCTTAGCTACCGGGGACAATGAGCAGTTCTTC.

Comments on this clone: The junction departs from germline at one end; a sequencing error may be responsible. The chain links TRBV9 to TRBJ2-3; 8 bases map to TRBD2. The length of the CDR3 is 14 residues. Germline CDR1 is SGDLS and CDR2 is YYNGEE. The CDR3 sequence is CASSVAGITDTQYF. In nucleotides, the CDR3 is TGTGCCAGCAGTGTAGCGGGGATCACAGATACGCAGTATTTT.

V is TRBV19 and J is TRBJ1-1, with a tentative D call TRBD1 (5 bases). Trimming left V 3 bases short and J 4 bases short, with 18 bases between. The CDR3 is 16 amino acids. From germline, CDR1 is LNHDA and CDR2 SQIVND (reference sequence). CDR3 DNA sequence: TGTGCCAGTAGTATTAATCGGGGGGGAGGAAGCACTGAAGCTTTCTTT. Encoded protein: CASSINRGGGSTEAFF.

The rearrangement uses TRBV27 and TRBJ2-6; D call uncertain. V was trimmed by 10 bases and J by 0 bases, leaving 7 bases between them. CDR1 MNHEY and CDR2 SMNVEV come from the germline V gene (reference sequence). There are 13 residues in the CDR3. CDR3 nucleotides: TGTGCCACCCGTCTCTCTGGGGCCAACGTCCTGACTTTC. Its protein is CATRLSGANVLTF.

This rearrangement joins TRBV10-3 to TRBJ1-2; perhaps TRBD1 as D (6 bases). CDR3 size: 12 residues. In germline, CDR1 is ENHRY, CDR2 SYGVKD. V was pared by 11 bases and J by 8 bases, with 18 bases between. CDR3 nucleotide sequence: TGTGCCCTATACGCCTCAGGGGTCGGCTACACCTTC. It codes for CALYASGVGYTF.